This T cell receptor delta chain was sequenced during a study of gamma-delta T cells after stem cell transplantation. TCRdb reanalysed the RT-PCR reads via CATT. The repertoire holds approximately 720 delta-chain clones, 9.5% seen once, with roughly two thirds in the top ten. This clone counts as large. The sample taken for sequencing was gamma-delta T cells. This receptor was identified in a human donor. It is not recorded whose cells these are; they may come from a transplant donor.

CDR3 sequence reads: CACDSLGDRGYTDKLIF. CDR3 in DNA: TGTGCCTGTGACTCTTTGGGGGATAGGGGCTACACCGATAAACTCATCTTT. The chain links TRDV2 to TRDJ1, with TRDD3 identical over 9 bases. V was pared by 3 bases and J by 0 bases, with 10 bases of the junction left unmatched. The CDR3 sequence is 17 residues long. CDR1 GEAIGNYY and CDR2 EKD come from the germline V gene.